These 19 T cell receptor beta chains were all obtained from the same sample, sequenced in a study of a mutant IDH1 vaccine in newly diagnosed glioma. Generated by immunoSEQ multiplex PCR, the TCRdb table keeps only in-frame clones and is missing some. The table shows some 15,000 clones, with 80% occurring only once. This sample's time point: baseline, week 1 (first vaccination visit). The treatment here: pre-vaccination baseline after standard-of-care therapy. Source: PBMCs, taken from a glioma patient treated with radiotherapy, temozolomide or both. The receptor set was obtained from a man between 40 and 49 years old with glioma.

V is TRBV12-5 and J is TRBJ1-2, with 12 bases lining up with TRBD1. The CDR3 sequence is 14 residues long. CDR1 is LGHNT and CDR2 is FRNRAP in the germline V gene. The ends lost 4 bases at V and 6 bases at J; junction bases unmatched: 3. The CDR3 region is CASGWDRGLDGYTF. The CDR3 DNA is TGTGCTAGTGGTTGGGACAGGGGGCTGGATGGCTACACCTTC.

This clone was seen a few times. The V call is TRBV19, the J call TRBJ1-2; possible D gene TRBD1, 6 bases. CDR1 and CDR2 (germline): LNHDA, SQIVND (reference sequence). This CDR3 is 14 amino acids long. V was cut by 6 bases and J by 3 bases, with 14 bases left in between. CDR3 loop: CASRTGSSDYGYTF. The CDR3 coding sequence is TGTGCCAGTAGGACAGGCAGCTCGGACTATGGCTACACCTTC.

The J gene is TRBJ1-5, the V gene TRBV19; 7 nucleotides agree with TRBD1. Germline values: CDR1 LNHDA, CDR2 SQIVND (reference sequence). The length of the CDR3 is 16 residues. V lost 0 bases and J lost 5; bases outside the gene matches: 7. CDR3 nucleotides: TGTGCCAGTAGTATAGACTCGACAGGGACGGATCAGCCCCAGCATTTT. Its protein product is CASSIDSTGTDQPQHF.

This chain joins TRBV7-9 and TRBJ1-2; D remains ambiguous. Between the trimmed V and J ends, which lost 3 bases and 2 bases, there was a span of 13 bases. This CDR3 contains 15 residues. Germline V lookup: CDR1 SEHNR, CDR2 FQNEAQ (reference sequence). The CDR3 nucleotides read TGTGCCAGCAGCTTCACAGCGGACGGGAACTATGGCTACACCTTC. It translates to CASSFTADGNYGYTF.

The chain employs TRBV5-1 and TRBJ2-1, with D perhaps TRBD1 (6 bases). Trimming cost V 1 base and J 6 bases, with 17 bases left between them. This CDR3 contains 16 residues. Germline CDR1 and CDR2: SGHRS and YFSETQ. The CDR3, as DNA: TGCGCCAGCAGCTTGAGTGGGGGCCTCGCGATCAATGAGCAGTTCTTC. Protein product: CASSLSGGLAINEQFF.

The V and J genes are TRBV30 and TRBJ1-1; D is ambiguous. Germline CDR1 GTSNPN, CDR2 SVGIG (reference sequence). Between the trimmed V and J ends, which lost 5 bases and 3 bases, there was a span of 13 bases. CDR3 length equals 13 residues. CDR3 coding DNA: TGTGCCTGGGGTCTTCGGTCGGACACTGAAGCTTTCTTT. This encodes CAWGLRSDTEAFF.

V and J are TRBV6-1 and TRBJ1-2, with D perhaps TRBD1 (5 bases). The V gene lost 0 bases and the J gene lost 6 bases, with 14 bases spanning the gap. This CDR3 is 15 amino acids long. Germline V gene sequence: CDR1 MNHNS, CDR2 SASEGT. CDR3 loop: CASSEAFGGVDGYTF. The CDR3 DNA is TGTGCCAGCAGTGAAGCTTTCGGGGGAGTGGATGGCTACACCTTC.

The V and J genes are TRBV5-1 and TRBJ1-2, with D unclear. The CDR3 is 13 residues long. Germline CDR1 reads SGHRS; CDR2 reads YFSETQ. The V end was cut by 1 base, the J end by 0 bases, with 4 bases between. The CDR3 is CASSLSTNYGYTF. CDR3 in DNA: TGCGCCAGCAGCTTGAGTACTAACTATGGCTACACCTTC.

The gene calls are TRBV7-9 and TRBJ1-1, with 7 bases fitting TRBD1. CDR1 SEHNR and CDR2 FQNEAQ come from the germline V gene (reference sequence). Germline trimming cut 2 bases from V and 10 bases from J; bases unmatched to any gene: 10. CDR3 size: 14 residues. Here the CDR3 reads CASSLPELQGIAFF. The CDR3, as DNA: TGTGCCAGCAGCTTACCAGAGCTACAGGGGATAGCTTTCTTT. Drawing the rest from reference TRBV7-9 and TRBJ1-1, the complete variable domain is DTGVSQNPRHKITKRGQNVTFRCDPISEHNRLYWYRQTLGQGPEFLTYFQNEAQLEKSRLLSDRFSAERPKGSFSTLEIQRTEQGDSAMYLCASSLPELQGIAFFGQGTRLTVV.

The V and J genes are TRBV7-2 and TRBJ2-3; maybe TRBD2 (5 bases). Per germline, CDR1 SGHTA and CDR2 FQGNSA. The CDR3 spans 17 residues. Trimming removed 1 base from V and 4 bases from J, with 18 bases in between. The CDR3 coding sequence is TGTGCCAGCAGCTTAGAAAGGGCGGGCACTAGGTCAGATACGCAGTATTTT. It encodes CASSLERAGTRSDTQYF.

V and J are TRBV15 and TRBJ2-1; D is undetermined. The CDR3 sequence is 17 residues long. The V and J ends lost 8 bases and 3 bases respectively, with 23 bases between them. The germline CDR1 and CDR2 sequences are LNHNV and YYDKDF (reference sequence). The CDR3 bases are TGTGCCACCGCCCGGGTCGATACTTCATCAAACTACAATGAGCAGTTCTTC. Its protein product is CATARVDTSSNYNEQFF.

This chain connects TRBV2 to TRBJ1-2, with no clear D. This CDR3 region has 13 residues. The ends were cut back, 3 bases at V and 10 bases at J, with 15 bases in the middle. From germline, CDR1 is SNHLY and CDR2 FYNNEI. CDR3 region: CASSDGSIRDYTF. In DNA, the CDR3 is TGTGCCAGCAGTGACGGGTCCATTCGGGACTACACCTTC.

The CDR3 DNA follows: TGTGCCAGTACCCCAAATCTAGCTGGCGGGGCCAACGTCCTGACTTTC. Translating it yields CASTPNLAGGANVLTF. The V call is TRBV19, the J call TRBJ2-6; D might be TRBD2 (5 bases). V was cut by 7 bases and J by 4 bases, with 17 bases left in between. CDR3 length: 16 residues. Germline V gene sequence: CDR1 LNHDA, CDR2 SQIVND (reference sequence).

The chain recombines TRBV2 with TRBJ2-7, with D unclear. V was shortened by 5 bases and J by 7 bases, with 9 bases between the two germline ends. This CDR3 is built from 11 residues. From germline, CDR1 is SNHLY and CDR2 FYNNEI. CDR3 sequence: CASSPSVEQYF. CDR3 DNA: TGTGCCAGCAGTCCCTCTGTGGAGCAGTACTTC.

The CDR3 nucleotides read TGTGCCACCAGCGACTCAAATGGCTACACCTTC. Translation: CATSDSNGYTF. The rearrangement uses TRBV15 and TRBJ1-2; D uncertain. The CDR3 loop spans 11 amino acids. V shed 5 bases and J shed 6 bases, with 7 bases lying between them. Looked up from germline, CDR1 is LNHNV and CDR2 is YYDKDF (reference sequence).

CDR3: CASSQDFWARGLAGTTDTQYF. CDR3 nucleotide sequence: TGCGCCAGCAGCCAAGATTTTTGGGCGCGGGGACTAGCGGGAACTACAGATACGCAGTATTTT. The gene calls are TRBV4-1 and TRBJ2-3; 13 nucleotides agree with TRBD2. V lost 0 bases to trimming and J lost 3 bases; unmatched junction nucleotides: 15. CDR1 is MGHRA, CDR2 YSYEKL, per germline. The CDR3 has 21 residues.

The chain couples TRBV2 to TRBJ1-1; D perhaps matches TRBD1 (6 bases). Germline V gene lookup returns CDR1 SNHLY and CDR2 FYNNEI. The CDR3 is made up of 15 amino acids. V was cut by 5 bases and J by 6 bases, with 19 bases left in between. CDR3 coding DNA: TGTGCCAGCAGTAAATACACCGGCGGGGGCGCTGAAGCTTTCTTT. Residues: CASSKYTGGGAEAFF. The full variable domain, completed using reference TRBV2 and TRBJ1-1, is EPEVTQTPSHQVTQMGQEVILRCVPISNHLYFYWYRQILGQKVEFLVSFYNNEISEKSEIFDDQFSVERPDGSNFTLKIRSTKLEDSAMYFCASSKYTGGGAEAFFGQGTRLTVV.

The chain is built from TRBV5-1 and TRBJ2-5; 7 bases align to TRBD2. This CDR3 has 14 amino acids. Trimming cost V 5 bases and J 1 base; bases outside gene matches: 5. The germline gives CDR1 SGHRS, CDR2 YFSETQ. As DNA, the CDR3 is TGCGCCAGCAGTTGGGCGGGAGTCCAAGAGACCCAGTACTTC. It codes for CASSWAGVQETQYF.

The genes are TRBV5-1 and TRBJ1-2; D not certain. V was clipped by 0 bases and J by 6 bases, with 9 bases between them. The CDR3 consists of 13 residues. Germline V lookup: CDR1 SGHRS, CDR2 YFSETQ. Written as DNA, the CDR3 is TGCGCCAGCAGCTTGGCCTGGGCAGATGGCTACACCTTC. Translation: CASSLAWADGYTF.